Presented here are 26 T cell receptor beta chains from one specimen sequenced in a study of regulatory T cells in long-lasting Graves disease. Time point of the sample: newly diagnosed GD, antithyroid drugs for less than 3 months. Extracted PBMC RNA gave rise to the TCR library. Relying on iRepertoire HTBI primers and Arm-PCR of CDR3 regions, the team built TCR beta libraries. TCRdb recomputed calls from the multiplex PCR reads with MiXCR, one row per CDR3 protein. The sample contains some 350,000 distinct CDR3 sequences, 15% to 20% of which appear only once. The same data also contributed to another study, on T cells in Graves' hyperthyroidism and ophthalmopathy.

Sequenced here: peripheral blood mononuclear cells (PBMCs), sampled at new diagnosis, from a patient treated with antithyroid drugs. The receptor source for this set is a woman aged 18-29 years with Graves disease.

This clonotype was detected ten times or more. The rearrangement uses TRBV12-3 or TRBV12-4 and TRBJ2-2; 9 bases are a match to TRBD1. The CDR3 has 15 amino acids. V was pared by 5 bases and J by 5 bases, with 6 bases of the junction left unmatched. The CDR3 DNA sequence: TGTGCCAGCAGTCTCAGGGGACAGGGAACCGGGGAGCTGTTTTTT. This gives the protein CASSLRGQGTGELFF.

This clonotype was seen repeatedly, ten times or more. The genes are TRBV20-1 and TRBJ2-5; D is unresolved. CDR1 and CDR2 (germline): DFQATT, SNEGSKA (reference sequence). The CDR3 has 11 residues. V gave up 0 bases and J gave up 4 bases, with 3 bases separating them. CDR3: CSARDSETQYF. For the CDR3, the DNA is TGCAGTGCTAGAGATTCAGAGACCCAGTACTTC.

This clonotype was counted between two and nine times. The chain recombines TRBV20-1 with TRBJ2-5, with 8 bases lining up with TRBD2. CDR1 and CDR2 (germline): DFQATT, SNEGSKA (reference sequence). Trimming cost V 3 bases and J 5 bases; bases outside gene matches: 11. The CDR3 totals 15 residues. The CDR3 sequence: CSASHDSGTRETQYF. The CDR3 nucleotides read TGCAGTGCTAGTCATGATAGCGGGACGCGGGAGACCCAGTACTTC.

This clonotype was detected only a few times. CDR3 sequence reads: CATLAERSMADTQYF. CDR3 DNA: TGTGCCACATTAGCGGAACGATCCATGGCAGATACGCAGTATTTT. This sequence joins TRBV10-3 and TRBJ2-3; D possibly corresponds to TRBD2 (6 bases). Germline values: CDR1 ENHRY, CDR2 SYGVKD. CDR3 length equals 15 residues. V was pared by 10 bases and J by 4 bases, with 21 bases between.

This clonotype was counted at least ten times. This chain joins TRBV18 and TRBJ2-3; no definite D call. The CDR3 contains 13 residues. With 2 bases removed from V and 2 bases from J, the gap between germline ends came to 5 bases. The germline gives CDR1 KGHSH, CDR2 LQKENI. The DNA for the CDR3 is TGTGCCAGCTCACCATCAGCCACAGATACGCAGTATTTT. Translated: CASSPSATDTQYF.

This clonotype has more than one count but fewer than ten. The chain uses TRBV27 and TRBJ2-1, with D possibly TRBD1 on 6 matching bases. In germline, CDR1 is MNHEY, CDR2 SMNVEV (reference sequence). V was clipped by 5 bases and J by 11 bases, with 22 bases between them. The CDR3 loop spans 15 amino acids. DNA of the CDR3: TGTGCCAGCAGTCCCCCCCGAAAGGGGGTGGTGAAGCAGTTCTTC. This codes for CASSPPRKGVVKQFF.

This clonotype was counted many times. The chain links TRBV11-1 to TRBJ2-3, with D possibly TRBD1 on 6 matching bases. The CDR3 runs to 13 residues. V was cut by 3 bases and J by 6 bases, with 10 bases left in between. Looked up from germline, CDR1 is SGHAT and CDR2 is FQDESV (reference sequence). CDR3 loop: CASSFSQGDTQYF. CDR3 DNA sequence: TGTGCCAGCAGCTTCTCTCAGGGGGATACGCAGTATTTT.

There are many counts of this clonotype. The gene calls are TRBV30 and TRBJ2-5, with a possible D match to TRBD2 (5 bases). The CDR3 has 15 residues. V lost 0 bases to trimming and J lost 9 bases, with 20 bases between them. Germline-derived CDR1 and CDR2 are GTSNPN and SVGIG (reference sequence). CDR3 sequence (DNA): TGTGCCTGGAGTGTGAACAGAGGCCTTGTGGAGGCCCAGTACTTC. Translating it yields CAWSVNRGLVEAQYF.

In its sample, this clonotype was seen a few times. This rearrangement joins TRBV28 to TRBJ2-3; D may match TRBD1 or TRBD2 (5 bases each). CDR3 length: 14 amino acids. Between the trimmed V and J ends, which lost 8 bases and 2 bases, there was a span of 14 bases. Germline CDR1 is MDHEN and CDR2 is SYDVKM. Here the CDR3 reads CASAPGQDTDTQYF. The CDR3 DNA reads TGTGCCAGCGCCCCGGGGCAGGACACAGATACGCAGTATTTT. Full variable domain (outside the CDR3, taken from reference TRBV28 and TRBJ2-3): DVKVTQSSRYLVKRTGEKVFLECVQDMDHENMFWYRQDPGLGLRLIYFSYDVKMKEKGDIPEGYSVSREKKERFSLILESASTNQTSMYLCASAPGQDTDTQYFGPGTRLTVL.

There are many counts of this clonotype. The chain is built from TRBV12-3 or TRBV12-4 and TRBJ1-1; D not resolved. Trimming removed 7 bases at V and 6 bases at J, with 18 bases between. The CDR3 loop spans 14 amino acids. Written as DNA, the CDR3 is TGTGCCAGCACCCAAGTTGATATATCCTCTGAAGCTTTCTTT. Translated, it gives CASTQVDISSEAFF.

This clonotype was seen many times. The V and J genes are TRBV20-1 and TRBJ2-7; TRBD2 agrees at 8 bases. V lost 3 bases to trimming and J lost 3 bases; unmatched junction nucleotides: 7. This CDR3 spans 14 amino acids. Germline values: CDR1 DFQATT, CDR2 SNEGSKA (reference sequence). Written as DNA, the CDR3 is TGCAGTGCTAGGTCCCTGAGCGGGAGCTACGAGCAGTACTTC. Its translation: CSARSLSGSYEQYF.

The genes are TRBV28 and TRBJ2-5; TRBD2 agrees at 8 bases. Looked up from germline, CDR1 is MDHEN and CDR2 is SYDVKM. This CDR3 has 16 residues. Trimming at V came to 7 bases and at J to 4 bases, leaving 14 bases not matched to a gene. CDR3 loop: CASKRAGAGTPETQYF. CDR3 nucleotide sequence: TGTGCCAGCAAACGAGCGGGGGCCGGCACCCCAGAGACCCAGTACTTC.

This clonotype was seen a few times. This chain joins TRBV28 and TRBJ2-1; 9 bases line up with TRBD1. CDR1 is MDHEN and CDR2 is SYDVKM in the germline V gene. The CDR3 contains 16 residues. V was clipped by 6 bases and J by 9 bases; unmatched bases: 15. CDR3 nucleotide sequence: TGTGCCAGCAGACCCCCCGGGACAGGGAATTTGGGTGAGCAGTTCTTC. Translated: CASRPPGTGNLGEQFF. Combining the CDR3 with reference TRBV28 and TRBJ2-1 gives the whole variable domain DVKVTQSSRYLVKRTGEKVFLECVQDMDHENMFWYRQDPGLGLRLIYFSYDVKMKEKGDIPEGYSVSREKKERFSLILESASTNQTSMYLCASRPPGTGNLGEQFFGPGTRLTVL.

This clonotype was picked up many times. The chain is built from TRBV28 and TRBJ1-4, with D uncertain. Looked up from germline, CDR1 is MDHEN and CDR2 is SYDVKM. The CDR3 contains 14 residues. V dropped 0 bases and J dropped 6 bases, with 8 bases sitting between them. CDR3 sequence reads: CASSLWGNDEKLFF. In DNA form, the CDR3 reads TGTGCCAGCAGTTTATGGGGGAACGATGAAAAACTGTTTTTT.

The V and J genes are TRBV2 and TRBJ2-5; D call uncertain. The CDR3 contains 11 residues. The V end was cut by 4 bases, the J end by 5 bases, with 5 bases between. Looked up from germline, CDR1 is SNHLY and CDR2 is FYNNEI. CDR3 DNA: TGTGCCAGCAGTGCGTTGGAGACCCAGTACTTC. The encoded protein is CASSALETQYF.

The chain joins TRBV5-1 to TRBJ2-1, with D perhaps matching TRBD1 (6 bases). The J call may be faulty, since TRBJ2-5 better matches the DNA end. Germline lookup yields CDR1 SGHRS and CDR2 YFSETQ. This CDR3 spans 15 amino acids. CDR3 DNA: TGCGCCAGCAGCTTGGGTAACAGGGTGGGAGAGACCCAGTACTTC. Protein sequence: CASSLGNRVGETQYF.

This clonotype was seen ten or more times. The V call is TRBV11-2, the J call TRBJ2-7, with D possibly TRBD1 on 5 matching bases. CDR1 is SGHAT, CDR2 FQNNGV, per germline. The V gene lost 2 bases and the J gene lost 2 bases, with 10 bases spanning the gap. This CDR3 contains 14 residues. Here the CDR3 reads CASSLRTFAYEQYF. The CDR3 DNA is TGTGCCAGCAGCTTAAGGACATTTGCCTACGAGCAGTACTTC. The full variable domain, completed using reference TRBV11-2 and TRBJ2-7, is EAGVAQSPRYKIIEKRQSVAFWCNPISGHATLYWYQQILGQGPKLLIQFQNNGVVDDSQLPKDRFSAERLKGVDSTLKIQPAKLEDSAVYLCASSLRTFAYEQYFGPGTRLTVT.

The rearrangement uses TRBV19 and TRBJ1-2, with D maybe TRBD1 (5 bases). This CDR3 comprises 13 residues. Germline-derived CDR1 and CDR2 are LNHDA and SQIVND (reference sequence). The V end lost 8 bases, the J end lost 4 bases, and 14 bases lay between the germline ends. DNA for the CDR3: TGTGCCAGTCAACCTGGGGGTTCCTATGGCTACACCTTC. This sequence encodes CASQPGGSYGYTF.

The V call is TRBV7-3, the J call TRBJ2-1; D tentatively fits TRBD1 or TRBD2 (7 bases each). The CDR3 contains 12 residues. Germline V gives CDR1 SGHTA, CDR2 FQGTGA. Trimming took 5 bases from V and 8 from J, leaving 10 bases between them. The CDR3, as DNA: TGTGCCAGCAGCCAGGGGGGGCATGAGCAGTTCTTC. The encoded protein is CASSQGGHEQFF.

Notes on this clonotype: This may be a read error: a much more frequent sequence differs by one nucleotide. The chain joins TRBV28 to TRBJ1-2; TRBD1 might be the D (5 bases). The V gene's germline CDR1 is MDHEN and CDR2 SYDVKM. This CDR3 has 15 amino acids. The ends were cut back, 5 bases at V and 3 bases at J, with 16 bases in the middle. Here the CDR3 reads CASSPGGGGYYGYTF. The CDR3 DNA sequence: TGTGCCAGCAGTCCCGGGGGGGGGGGATACTATGGCTACACCTTC.

The chain uses TRBV2 and TRBJ1-5; D is perhaps TRBD1 (5 bases). The CDR3 is made up of 15 amino acids. V lost 5 bases to trimming and J lost 2 bases, with 13 bases between them. In germline, CDR1 is SNHLY, CDR2 FYNNEI. The CDR3 here is CASSPGRWGNQPQHF. As DNA, the CDR3 is TGTGCCAGCAGTCCGGGACGGTGGGGCAATCAGCCCCAGCATTTT.

About this clonotype itself: Just one base apart from a much larger clone, this may be a read error. The chain uses TRBV7-9 and TRBJ2-3; TRBD1 is a possible D gene (5 bases). The germline V gene has CDR1 SEHNR and CDR2 FQNEAQ (reference sequence). This CDR3 contains 13 residues. The chain's CDR3 is CASSSSGADTQCF. CDR3 DNA sequence: TGTGCCAGCAGCTCGAGTGGGGCAGATACGCAGTGTTTT.

This chain connects TRBV9 to TRBJ1-1, with D possibly being TRBD1 (5 bases). Germline V gene sequence: CDR1 SGDLS, CDR2 YYNGEE. The CDR3 has 15 residues. The V end lost 3 bases, the J end lost 1 base, and 13 bases lay between the germline ends. This CDR3 is CASSAPRGRNTEAFF. CDR3 DNA sequence: TGTGCCAGCAGCGCCCCGCGGGGACGGAACACTGAAGCTTTCTTT.

The chain is built from TRBV5-1 and TRBJ1-3; possible D gene TRBD1, 6 bases. V lost 3 bases to trimming and J lost 4 bases, with 17 bases between them. Germline V CDR1 and CDR2: SGHRS, YFSETQ. The CDR3 contains 16 residues. The CDR3 nucleotides are TGCGCCAGCAGCTCCACTACAGGGCCGGGAGGAAACACCATATATTTT. It translates to CASSSTTGPGGNTIYF.

The chain combines TRBV7-9 with TRBJ1-2; the D gene is possibly TRBD1 (6 bases). CDR1 and CDR2 from the germline V gene are SEHNR and FQNEAQ (reference sequence). This CDR3 has 14 residues. The V gene lost 0 bases and the J gene lost 6 bases, with 11 bases spanning the gap. The CDR3 coding sequence is TGTGCCAGCAGCTTAGCCACGACAGGAAATGGCTACACCTTC. Amino acids: CASSLATTGNGYTF.

Only a few counts were recorded for this clonotype. The chain joins TRBV20-1 to TRBJ1-1; D might be TRBD1 (6 bases). The germline V and J ends were trimmed by 2 bases and 6 bases, with 19 bases remaining between them. Germline CDR1 and CDR2: DFQATT and SNEGSKA (reference sequence). The CDR3 length is 15 residues. The CDR3 region is CSARPLTGGGPEAFF. CDR3 nucleotide sequence: TGCAGTGCTAGACCATTGACAGGTGGAGGGCCTGAAGCTTTCTTT.